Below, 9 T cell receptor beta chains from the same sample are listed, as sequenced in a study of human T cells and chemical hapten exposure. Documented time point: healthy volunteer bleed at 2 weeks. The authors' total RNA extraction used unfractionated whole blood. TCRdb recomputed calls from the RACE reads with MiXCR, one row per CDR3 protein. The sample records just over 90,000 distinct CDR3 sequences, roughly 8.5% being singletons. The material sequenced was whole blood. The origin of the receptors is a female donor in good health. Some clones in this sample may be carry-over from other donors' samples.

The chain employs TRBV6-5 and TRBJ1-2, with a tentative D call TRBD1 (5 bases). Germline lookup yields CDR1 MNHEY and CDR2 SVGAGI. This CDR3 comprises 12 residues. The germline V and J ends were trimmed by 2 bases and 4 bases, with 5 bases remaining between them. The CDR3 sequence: CASSYGGYGYTF. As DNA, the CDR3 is TGTGCCAGCAGTTACGGGGGCTATGGCTACACCTTC.

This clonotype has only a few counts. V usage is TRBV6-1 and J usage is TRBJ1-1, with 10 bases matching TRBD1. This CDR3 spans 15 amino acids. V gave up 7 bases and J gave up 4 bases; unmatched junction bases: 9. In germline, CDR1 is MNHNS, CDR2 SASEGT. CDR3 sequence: CASITGTGVPTEAFF. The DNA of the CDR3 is TGTGCCAGCATCACCGGGACAGGGGTGCCCACTGAAGCTTTCTTT.

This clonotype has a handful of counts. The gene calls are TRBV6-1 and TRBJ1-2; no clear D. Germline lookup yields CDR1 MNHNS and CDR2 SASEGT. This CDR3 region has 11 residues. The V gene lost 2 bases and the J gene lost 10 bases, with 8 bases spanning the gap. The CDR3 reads CASSENGDYTF. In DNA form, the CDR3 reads TGTGCCAGCAGTGAAAATGGGGACTACACCTTC.

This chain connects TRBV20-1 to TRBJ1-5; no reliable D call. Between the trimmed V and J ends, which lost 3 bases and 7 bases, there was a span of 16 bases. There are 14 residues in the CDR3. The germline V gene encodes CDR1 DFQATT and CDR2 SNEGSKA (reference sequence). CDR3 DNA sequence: TGCAGTGCTAGTGGTCAGGTTGAAAACCAGCCCCAGCATTTT. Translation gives CSASGQVENQPQHF.

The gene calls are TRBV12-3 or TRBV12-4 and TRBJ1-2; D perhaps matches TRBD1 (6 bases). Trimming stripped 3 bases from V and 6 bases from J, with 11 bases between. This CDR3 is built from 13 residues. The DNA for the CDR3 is TGTGCCAGCAGTTTTCCGGGGGGCGATGGCTACACCTTC. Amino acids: CASSFPGGDGYTF.

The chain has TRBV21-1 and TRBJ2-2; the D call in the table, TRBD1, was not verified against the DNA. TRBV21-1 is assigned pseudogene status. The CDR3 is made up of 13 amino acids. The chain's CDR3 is CASSNPRAGELFF. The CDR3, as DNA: TGTGCCAGCAGCAACCCCAGGGCCGGGGAGCTGTTTTTT.

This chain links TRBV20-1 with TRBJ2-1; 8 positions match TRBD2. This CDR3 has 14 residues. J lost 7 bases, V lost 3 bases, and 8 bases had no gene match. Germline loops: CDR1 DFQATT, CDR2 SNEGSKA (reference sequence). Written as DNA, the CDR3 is TGCAGTGCTAGTGAGGGTAGCGGGGTGAATGAGCAGTTCTTC. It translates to CSASEGSGVNEQFF.

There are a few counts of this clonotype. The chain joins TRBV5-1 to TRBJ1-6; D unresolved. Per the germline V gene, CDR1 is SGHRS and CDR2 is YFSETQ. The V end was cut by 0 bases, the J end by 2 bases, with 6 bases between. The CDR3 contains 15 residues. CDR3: CASSLVSAYNSPLHF. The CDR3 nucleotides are TGCGCCAGCAGCTTGGTGTCAGCCTATAATTCACCCCTCCACTTT.

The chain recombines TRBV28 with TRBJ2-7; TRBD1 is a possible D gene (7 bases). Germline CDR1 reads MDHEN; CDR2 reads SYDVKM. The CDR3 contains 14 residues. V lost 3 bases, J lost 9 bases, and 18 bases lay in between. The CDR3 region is CASSLQQGGRWQYF. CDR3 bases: TGTGCCAGCAGTTTGCAGCAGGGGGGAAGGTGGCAGTACTTC.